The sequence of this TCR beta chain was determined in a study of T cell responses to AZD1222 COVID-19 vaccine. Study results and caveats: Repertoire collection took place solely once the T cell response had peaked. Spike-specific TCR breadth and depth went up after people got two AZD1222 doses. Dominant CD4 TCR responses targeted spike regions 160-218 and 743-854. Unmutated variant regions are reportedly targeted by nearly half of spike-specific TCRs.

There are 15 residues in the CDR3. Per germline, CDR1 KGHSH and CDR2 LQKENI. V lost 0 bases and J 4 bases, leaving 13 bases between the germline ends. Worth noting for this clone: Its antigen is as yet unknown.

TCRdb's table, derived via immunoSEQ multiplex PCR, lists solely in-frame clones and lacks some. The repertoire consists of roughly 100,000 clones, with approximately 90% occurring once and the leading ten covering about 2.3%. The TCR sequence derives from an adult in good health. V usage is TRBV18 and J usage is TRBJ2-7; weak D call: TRBD2 (5 bases). Sequencing used peripheral blood, obtained on day 0 of AZD1222 vaccination. The CDR3 coding sequence is TGTGCCAGCTCACCACCGTCGTCGGGATCATACGAGCAGTACTTC. This encodes CASSPPSSGSYEQYF.